This T cell receptor beta chain was identified during a study of cytomegalovirus exposure and HLA in healthy donors. General observations from the study: CMV serostatus stood as the only immune exposure information on hand. Segments of the TCR beta V type were, in most cases, productive about 90% or about 30% of the time in an earlier analysis.

The CDR3 is 15 residues long. V lost 2 bases and J lost 8, with 18 bases in between. Germline V gene data show CDR1 as MNHNS and CDR2 as SASEGT. Primers for the PCR totalled 60 Vbeta and 13 Jbeta. Clones were sequenced by immunoSEQ multiplex PCR, and TCRdb holds only the in-frame ones, with some missing. The sample includes around 150,000 clones, 70% to 90% of them seen just once. This clone was seen more than once but under ten times. What it binds is not known. The specimen was PBMCs. The clonotype comes from a man aged 18 to 35 in good health and CMV-seropositive. The genes are TRBV6-1 and TRBJ1-2; perhaps TRBD1 as D (6 bases). In DNA form, the CDR3 reads TGTGCCAGCAGTGAATGGGGTGGGGGGGCCGGCGGCTACACCTTC. It codes for CASSEWGGGAGGYTF.